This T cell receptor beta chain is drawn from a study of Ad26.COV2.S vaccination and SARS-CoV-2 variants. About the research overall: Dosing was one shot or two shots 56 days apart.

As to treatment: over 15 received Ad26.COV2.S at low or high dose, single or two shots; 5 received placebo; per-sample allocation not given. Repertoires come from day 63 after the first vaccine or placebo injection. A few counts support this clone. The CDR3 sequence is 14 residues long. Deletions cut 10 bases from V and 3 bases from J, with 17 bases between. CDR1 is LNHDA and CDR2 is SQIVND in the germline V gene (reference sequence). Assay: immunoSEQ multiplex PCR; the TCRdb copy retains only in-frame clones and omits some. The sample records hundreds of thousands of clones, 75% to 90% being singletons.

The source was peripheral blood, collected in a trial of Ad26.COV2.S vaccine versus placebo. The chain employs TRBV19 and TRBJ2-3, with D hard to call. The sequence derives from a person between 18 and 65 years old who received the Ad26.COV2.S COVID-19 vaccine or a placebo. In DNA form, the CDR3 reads TGTGCCACCAACTTGGGTTCTTTGACAGATACGCAGTATTTT. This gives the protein CATNLGSLTDTQYF.